This TCR beta chain was sequenced for a study of T cells in Graves' hyperthyroidism and ophthalmopathy. The source of the PBMCs was over 8.5 ml of fresh peripheral blood. RNA transcripts yielded amplified TCR beta CDR3 regions. The study used the HTBI primer set for a first-round RT-PCR of the TCR CDR3. TCRdb redid the calling of the multiplex PCR reads with MiXCR, one entry per CDR3 protein. The sample lists about 610,000 distinct CDR3 sequences; roughly 14% were seen once. CDR1 is MDHEN, CDR2 SYDVKM, per germline. The CDR3 consists of 12 residues. After removal of 8 bases from V and 9 bases from J, the junction contained 1 base not matched to a gene. This clonotype occurred many times.

This receptor was taken from a woman aged 35 to 49 with Graves' ophthalmopathy. Source material: blood. The chain uses TRBV28 and TRBJ1-6; 10 nucleotides agree with TRBD1. For the CDR3, the DNA is TGTGCCAGCGGGACAGGGGTTTCACCCCTCCACTTT. It codes for CASGTGVSPLHF.